These 20 T cell receptor beta chains originate from one sample sequenced in a study of CD8+CD57+ T cells in acquired aplastic anemia. Using genomic DNA as the template, TCR beta VDJ and CDR3 profiling was carried out. MiXCR, applied by TCRdb to the reads, yields one record per CDR3 protein. In the table there are approximately 160,000 distinct CDR3 sequences, roughly 47% of which are singletons. The specimen sequenced was sorted CD4+, CD8+, or CD8+CD57+ T cells (not recorded which) from PBMCs. Receptors were obtained from a human donor in good health.

This clonotype has a count of ten or more. V gene TRBV7-2 combines with J gene TRBJ2-2; perhaps TRBD2 as D (5 bases). The germline V gene encodes CDR1 SGHTA and CDR2 FQGNSA. V was shortened by 7 bases and J by 2 bases, with 11 bases between the two germline ends. The CDR3 consists of 14 residues. CDR3 DNA: TGTGCCAGCACAGGACTGGCCAACACCGGGGAGCTGTTTTTT. Its protein is CASTGLANTGELFF.

This clonotype occurred many times. DNA for the CDR3: TGTGCCAGCAGCTTAAGCGCGACAACTAATGAAAAACTGTTTTTT. Its translation: CASSLSATTNEKLFF. The chain uses TRBV7-8 and TRBJ1-4, with D unclear. With 2 bases removed from V and 0 bases from J, the gap between germline ends came to 7 bases. This CDR3 has 15 amino acids. The V gene's germline CDR1 is SGHVS and CDR2 FQNEAQ.

Ten or more counts support this clonotype. The chain joins TRBV6-2 or TRBV6-3 to TRBJ1-5; weak D call: TRBD1 (5 bases). The CDR3 runs 13 residues. V lost 7 bases to trimming and J lost 4 bases, with 11 bases between them. CDR1 MNHEY and CDR2 SVGEGT come from the germline V gene. CDR3 DNA: TGTGCCAGCAATTTCAGGGTAAATCAGCCCCAGCATTTT. Its protein product is CASNFRVNQPQHF.

The chain joins TRBV10-3 to TRBJ2-6; tentative D call: TRBD2 (5 bases). This CDR3 comprises 13 residues. V was clipped by 10 bases and J by 9 bases, with 16 bases between them. The germline gives CDR1 ENHRY, CDR2 SYGVKD. The DNA of the CDR3 is TGTGCCACAGAAGACGGAGGTTACAACGTCCTGACTTTC. This encodes CATEDGGYNVLTF.

The count of this clonotype is one. The gene calls are TRBV20-1 and TRBJ2-5, with TRBD1 identical over 8 bases. CDR1 is DFQATT, CDR2 SNEGSKA, per germline (reference sequence). After removal of 6 bases from V and 1 base from J, the junction contained 4 bases not matched to a gene. The CDR3 contains 13 residues. For the CDR3, the DNA is TGCAGTGCCACGCAGGGGGCCCAAGAGACCCAGTACTTC. Its translation is CSATQGAQETQYF.

This sequence joins TRBV24-1 and TRBJ1-5, with D hard to call. Germline V gene sequence: CDR1 KGHDR, CDR2 SFDVKD. With 4 bases removed from V and 5 bases from J, the gap between germline ends came to 11 bases. This CDR3 is 14 amino acids long. CDR3 amino acids: CATSDPTWDQPQHF. DNA of the CDR3: TGTGCCACCAGTGACCCCACATGGGATCAGCCCCAGCATTTT.

The table lists this clonotype with a count of one. A clone one base away is much larger, so this may be a read error. The rearrangement links TRBV5-1 to TRBJ2-3, with unresolved D. The CDR3 has 16 amino acids. CDR1 SGHRS and CDR2 YFSETQ come from the germline V gene. V shed 3 bases and J shed 1 base, with 15 bases lying between them. The DNA for the CDR3 is TGCGCCAGCAGCTCCCCCCTGGCCGCTGGCACAGATACGCAGTATTTT. It is translated as CASSSPLAAGTDTQYF.

V gene TRBV15 combines with J gene TRBJ1-6, with a possible D match to TRBD1 (5 bases). This CDR3 spans 17 amino acids. Germline CDR1 and CDR2: LNHNV and YYDKDF (reference sequence). V was shortened by 1 base and J by 7 bases, with 17 bases between the two germline ends. The CDR3 DNA reads as TGTGCCACCAGCAGAGGTATCGGACTGGGGGAAAATTCACCCCTCCACTTT. Protein sequence: CATSRGIGLGENSPLHF.

The chain employs TRBV2 and TRBJ2-6, with D perhaps TRBD2 (5 bases). The CDR3 totals 18 residues. CDR1 is SNHLY, CDR2 FYNNEI, per germline. V lost 9 bases to trimming and J lost 0 bases, with 21 bases between them. CDR3 nucleotide sequence: TGTGCCAGTGAAAAGCGGCCGATCAGCCTCTCTGGGGCCAACGTCCTGACTTTC. It translates to CASEKRPISLSGANVLTF.

This chain links TRBV10-3 with TRBJ2-1; TRBD1 matches 9 bases. V dropped 0 bases and J dropped 6; count of bases not matched to a gene: 12. Germline-derived CDR1 and CDR2 are ENHRY and SYGVKD. This CDR3 is built from 18 residues. The CDR3 DNA reads as TGTGCCATCAGTGAGTCGCTACAGGGGGCGAAGGATGTCAATGAGCAGTTCTTC. Encoded protein: CAISESLQGAKDVNEQFF.

A few counts support this clonotype. It may be a read error: a sequence one base away is much more abundant. The V and J genes are TRBV7-2 and TRBJ2-6; D tentatively reads TRBD1 or TRBD2 (5 bases each). V was trimmed by 6 bases and J by 4 bases, leaving 13 bases between them. This CDR3 region has 15 residues. From germline, CDR1 is SGHTA and CDR2 FQGNSA. DNA for the CDR3: TGTGCCAGCAGTCTTCCGGGACCCGGGGCCAACGTCCTGACTTTC. Amino acids: CASSLPGPGANVLTF.

As concerns this clonotype: Just one base apart from a much larger clone, this may be a read error. The CDR3 end shows no conserved phenylalanine or tryptophan, and so a read error is likely. The genes are TRBV6-6 and TRBJ1-1; D is uncertain. The CDR3 is 13 amino acids. V was shortened by 2 bases and J by 3 bases, with 7 bases between the two germline ends. CDR1 is MNHNY and CDR2 is SVGAGI in the germline V gene (reference sequence). CDR3 coding DNA: TGTGCCAGCAGTTACCAGGTTCACACTGAAGCTTTCCTT. Translating gives CASSYQVHTEAFL.

This clonotype was recorded once. The rearrangement joins TRBV5-1 to TRBJ1-1; D not certain. The CDR3 sequence is 15 residues long. Trimming shortened V by 4 bases and J by 1 base, and 14 bases separated the two germline ends. Germline V CDR1 and CDR2: SGHRS, YFSETQ. The CDR3 reads CASSPQPGSNTEAFF. For the CDR3, the DNA is TGCGCCAGCAGCCCCCAGCCGGGGTCGAACACTGAAGCTTTCTTT.

The chain has TRBV29-1 and TRBJ1-1; 9 nucleotides match TRBD1. From germline, CDR1 is SQVTM and CDR2 ANQGSEA. This CDR3 contains 17 residues. As DNA, the CDR3 is TGCATCGGGACAGGGCGGGTAATCCGCGGAGGGAACACTGAAGCTTTCTTT. Its protein is CIGTGRVIRGGNTEAFF. Complete variable domain (other parts from reference TRBV29-1 and TRBJ1-1): SAVISQKPSRDICQRGTSLTIQCQVDSQVTMMFWYRQQPGQSLTLIATANQGSEATYESGFVIDKFPISRPNLTFSTLTVSNMSPEDSSIYLCIGTGRVIRGGNTEAFFGQGTRLTVV.

Concerning this clonotype: A clone one base away is much larger, so this may be a read error. V usage is TRBV20-1 and J usage is TRBJ1-1; unclear D gene. Germline assignment: CDR1 DFQATT and CDR2 SNEGSKA (reference sequence). V lost 2 bases, J lost 0 bases, and 13 bases lay in between. This CDR3 is 15 amino acids long. CDR3 DNA: TGCAGTGCTAGACTCCAGAGGACTGTGAACACTGAAGCTTTCTTT. It translates to CSARLQRTVNTEAFF.

As concerns this clonotype: This may be a read error, as it is one base from a much larger clone. This chain links TRBV11-3 with TRBJ2-6; TRBD1 is a possible D gene (5 bases). This CDR3 has 17 amino acids. V shed 4 bases and J shed 2 bases, with 15 bases lying between them. CDR1 SGHNT and CDR2 YENEEA come from the germline V gene. The CDR3 DNA reads TGTGCCAGCAGCTCTTCGGGTTGGGGCCCTGGGGCCAACGTCCTGACTTTC. Its translation: CASSSSGWGPGANVLTF.

The chain links TRBV6-1 to TRBJ1-4, with a tentative D call TRBD1 (5 bases). This CDR3 is built from 15 residues. V was trimmed by 4 bases and J by 8 bases, leaving 17 bases between them. Germline CDR1 is MNHNS and CDR2 is SASEGT. The CDR3 region has the DNA TGTGCCAGCAGTGGAATGGGGGTCGCGCGGGAAAAACTGTTTTTT. Residues: CASSGMGVAREKLFF.

The rearrangement links TRBV25-1 to TRBJ2-1, with 11 bases fitting TRBD1. Germline CDR1 is MGHDK and CDR2 is SYGVNS. The J segment lost 6 bases and the V segment lost 6 bases, leaving 4 bases of the junction unmatched. The CDR3 totals 14 residues. CDR3 DNA sequence: TGTGCCAGCAGCCACGGGACAGGGGGCAATGAGCAGTTCTTC. Translation: CASSHGTGGNEQFF.

This clonotype has at least ten counts. The gene calls are TRBV5-1 and TRBJ2-3; the D gene could be TRBD1 or TRBD2 (5 bases each). The germline gives CDR1 SGHRS, CDR2 YFSETQ. V was cut by 6 bases and J by 3 bases, with 17 bases left in between. The CDR3 totals 15 residues. CDR3 sequence (DNA): TGCGCCAGCAACATCTGGGGGTCTCAAACAGATACGCAGTATTTT. It encodes CASNIWGSQTDTQYF.

Concerning this clonotype itself: A read error may explain this, as a much larger clone is one base away. The conserved phenylalanine or tryptophan is not found at the CDR3 terminus, so this likely reflects a read error. The chain employs TRBV10-3 and TRBJ1-5; D gene uncertain. Germline assignment: CDR1 ENHRY and CDR2 SYGVKD. The CDR3 consists of 14 residues. The DNA for the CDR3 is TGTGCCAGCAGTGCGGCCCTAAGCAATCAGCCCCAGCATCTT. It codes for CASSAALSNQPQHL.